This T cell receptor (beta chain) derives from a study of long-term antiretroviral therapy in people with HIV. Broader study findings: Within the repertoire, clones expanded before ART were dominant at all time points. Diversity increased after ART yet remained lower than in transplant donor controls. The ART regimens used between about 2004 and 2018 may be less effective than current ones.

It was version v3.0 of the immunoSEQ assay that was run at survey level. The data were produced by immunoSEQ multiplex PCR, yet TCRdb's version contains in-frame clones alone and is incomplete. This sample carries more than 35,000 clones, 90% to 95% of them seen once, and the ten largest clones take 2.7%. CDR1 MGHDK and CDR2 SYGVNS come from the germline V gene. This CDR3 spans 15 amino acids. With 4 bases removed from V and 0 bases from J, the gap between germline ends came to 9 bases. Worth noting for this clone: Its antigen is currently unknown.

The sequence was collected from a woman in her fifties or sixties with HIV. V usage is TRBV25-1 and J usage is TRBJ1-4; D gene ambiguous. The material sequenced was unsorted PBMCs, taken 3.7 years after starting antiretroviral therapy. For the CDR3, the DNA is TGTGCCAGCAGTGCATCGGATTCAACTAATGAAAAACTGTTTTTT. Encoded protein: CASSASDSTNEKLFF. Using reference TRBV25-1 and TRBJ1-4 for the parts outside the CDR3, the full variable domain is EADIYQTPRYLVIGTGKKITLECSQTMGHDKMYWYQQDPGMELHLIHYSYGVNSTEKGDLSSESTVSRIRTEHFPLTLESARPSHTSQYLCASSASDSTNEKLFFGSGTQLSVL.